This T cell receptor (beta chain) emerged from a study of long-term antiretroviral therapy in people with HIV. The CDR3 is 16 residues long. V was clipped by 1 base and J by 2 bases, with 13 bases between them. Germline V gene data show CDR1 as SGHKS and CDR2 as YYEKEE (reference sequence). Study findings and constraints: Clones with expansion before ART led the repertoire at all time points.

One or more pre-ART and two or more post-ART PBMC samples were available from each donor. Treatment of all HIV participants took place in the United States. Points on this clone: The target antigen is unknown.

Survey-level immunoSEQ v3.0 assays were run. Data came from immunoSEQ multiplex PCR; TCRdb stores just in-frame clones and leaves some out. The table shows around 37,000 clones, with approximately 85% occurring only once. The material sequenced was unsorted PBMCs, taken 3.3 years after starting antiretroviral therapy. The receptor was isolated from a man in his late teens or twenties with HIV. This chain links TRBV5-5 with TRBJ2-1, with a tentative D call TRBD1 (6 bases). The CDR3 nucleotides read TGTGCCAGCAGCTTGACAGGGATCGGACCCTACAATGAGCAGTTCTTC. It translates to CASSLTGIGPYNEQFF. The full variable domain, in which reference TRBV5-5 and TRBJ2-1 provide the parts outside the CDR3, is DAGVTQSPTHLIKTRGQQVTLRCSPISGHKSVSWYQQVLGQGPQFIFQYYEKEERGRGNFPDRFSARQFPNYSSELNVNALLLGDSALYLCASSLTGIGPYNEQFFGPGTRLTVL.